The 7 T cell receptor beta chains presented below share a single source sample, sequenced in a study of blood T cell repertoires in COVID-19. Only in-frame clones appear in the TCRdb table, and some are missing; sequencing was by immunoSEQ multiplex PCR. This sample carries 100,000 or so clones, about nine tenths of them seen once, and the ten largest clones take approximately 15%. Sequenced: peripheral blood. The receptors were gathered from a man aged 45-65 years with acute or convalescent COVID-19.

The chain has TRBV12-3 or TRBV12-4 and TRBJ1-1; D is uncertain. The CDR3 is 13 amino acids. With 5 bases removed from V and 6 bases from J, the gap between germline ends came to 13 bases. Here the CDR3 reads CASSLSVLPEAFF. The CDR3 DNA sequence: TGTGCCAGCAGTCTGTCAGTGCTTCCTGAAGCTTTCTTT.

Concerning this clone: The junction departs from germline at one end; a sequencing error may be responsible. J is TRBJ1-2 and V is TRBV4-1; no clear D gene. The CDR3 length is 14 residues. Germline values: CDR1 MGHRA, CDR2 YSYEKL. The CDR3 DNA follows: TGCGCCAGCAGCCAAGATATCTCAGTCGGAAGCGCTTTGTTT. This gives the protein CASSQDISVGSALF.

Note on this clone: Other DNA sequences within the sample encode an identical CDR3. This chain joins TRBV11-2 and TRBJ2-5; a possible D gene is TRBD1 (7 bases). Germline V gives CDR1 SGHAT, CDR2 FQNNGV. V was shortened by 1 base and J by 2 bases, with 11 bases between the two germline ends. The CDR3 totals 15 residues. This CDR3 reads CASSLGAGGQETQYF. For the CDR3, the DNA is TGTGCCAGCAGCTTAGGGGCAGGGGGGCAAGAGACCCAGTACTTC.

V and J are TRBV2 and TRBJ2-2; 9 bases match TRBD1. The CDR3 extends over 16 amino acids. The V and J ends lost 3 bases and 0 bases, in that order; junction bases with no gene match: 2. Germline-derived CDR1 and CDR2 are SNHLY and FYNNEI. The CDR3 loop reads CASSDGDRANTGELFF. As DNA, the CDR3 is TGTGCCAGCAGTGACGGGGACAGGGCGAACACCGGGGAGCTGTTTTTT.

The chain uses TRBV21-1 and TRBJ1-1; TRBD1 was called by the table and not checked on the DNA. TRBV21-1 is marked as a pseudogene. The CDR3 runs to 13 residues. The CDR3 DNA reads as TGTGCCAGCAAGAACGGGACACACACTGAAGCTTTCTTT. Its translation: CASKNGTHTEAFF.

This chain connects TRBV19 to TRBJ1-2; maybe TRBD1 (5 bases). Germline CDR1 and CDR2: LNHDA and SQIVND (reference sequence). CDR3 length equals 15 residues. V shed 5 bases and J shed 0 bases, with 13 bases lying between them. CDR3: CASSFQGKANYGYTF. The DNA of the CDR3 is TGTGCCAGTAGTTTCCAGGGTAAAGCTAACTATGGCTACACCTTC.

The V call is TRBV5-6, the J call TRBJ2-3, with 11 bases matching TRBD2. Per the germline V gene, CDR1 is SGHDT and CDR2 is YYEEEE. The ends lost 3 bases at V and 2 bases at J; junction bases unmatched: 5. The CDR3 runs 16 residues. The CDR3 sequence is CASSSGTSGYTDTQYF. The CDR3 region has the DNA TGTGCCAGCAGCTCCGGGACTAGCGGTTACACAGATACGCAGTATTTT. Full variable domain (missing parts from reference TRBV5-6 and TRBJ2-3): DAGVTQSPTHLIKTRGQQVTLRCSPKSGHDTVSWYQQALGQGPQFIFQYYEEEERQRGNFPDRFSGHQFPNYSSELNVNALLLGDSALYLCASSSGTSGYTDTQYFGPGTRLTVL.